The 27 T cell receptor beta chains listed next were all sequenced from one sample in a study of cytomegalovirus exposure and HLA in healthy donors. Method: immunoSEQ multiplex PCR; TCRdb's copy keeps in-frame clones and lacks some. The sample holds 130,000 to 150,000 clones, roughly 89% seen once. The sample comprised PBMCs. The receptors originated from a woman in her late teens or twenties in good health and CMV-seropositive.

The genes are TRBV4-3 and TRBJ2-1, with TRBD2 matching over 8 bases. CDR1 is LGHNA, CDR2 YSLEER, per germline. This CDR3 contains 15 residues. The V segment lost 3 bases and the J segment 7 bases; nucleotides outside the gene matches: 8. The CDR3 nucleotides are TGCGCCAGCAGCCAGGCCCGGGGGGGACTAAATGAGCAGTTCTTC. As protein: CASSQARGGLNEQFF.

CDR3 sequence: CASSKELRLAYSYEQYF. The CDR3 nucleotides read TGTGCCAGCAGCAAAGAGCTAAGACTAGCTTACTCCTACGAGCAGTACTTC. This chain links TRBV21-1 with TRBJ2-7; the DNA was not used to check the table's D call, TRBD2. TRBV21-1 has pseudogene status. This CDR3 has 17 residues.

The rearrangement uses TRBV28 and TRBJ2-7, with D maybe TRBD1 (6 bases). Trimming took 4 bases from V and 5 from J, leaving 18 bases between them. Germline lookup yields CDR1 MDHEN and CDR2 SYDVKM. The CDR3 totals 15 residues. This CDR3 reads CASSSRDTISHEQYF. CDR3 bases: TGTGCCAGCAGTTCCCGGGACACCATTTCCCACGAGCAGTACTTC.

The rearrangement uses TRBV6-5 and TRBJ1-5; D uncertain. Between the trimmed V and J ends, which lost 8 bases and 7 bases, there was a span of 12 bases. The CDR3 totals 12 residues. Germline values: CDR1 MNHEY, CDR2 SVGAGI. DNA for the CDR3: TGTGCCAGCCATACCGGGTCGCAGCCCCAGCATTTT. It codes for CASHTGSQPQHF.

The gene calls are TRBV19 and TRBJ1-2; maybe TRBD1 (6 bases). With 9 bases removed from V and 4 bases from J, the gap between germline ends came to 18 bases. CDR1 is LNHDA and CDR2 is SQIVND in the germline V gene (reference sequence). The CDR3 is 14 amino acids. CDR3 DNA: TGTGCCAGCGACGAGGGACACCTCCTCTATGGCTACACCTTC. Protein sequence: CASDEGHLLYGYTF.

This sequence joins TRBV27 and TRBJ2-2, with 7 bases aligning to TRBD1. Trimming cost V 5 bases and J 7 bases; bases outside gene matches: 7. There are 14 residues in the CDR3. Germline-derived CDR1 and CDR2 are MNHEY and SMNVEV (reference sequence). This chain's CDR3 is CASSLDRAVGELFF. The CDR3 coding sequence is TGTGCCAGCAGTCTCGACAGGGCCGTCGGGGAGCTGTTTTTT.

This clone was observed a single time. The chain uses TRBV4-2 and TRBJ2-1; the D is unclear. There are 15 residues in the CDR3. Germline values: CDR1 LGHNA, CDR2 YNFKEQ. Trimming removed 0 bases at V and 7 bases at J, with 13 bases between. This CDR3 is CASSQDTSRLNEQFF. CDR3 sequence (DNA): TGTGCCAGCAGCCAAGATACTTCTAGGCTAAATGAGCAGTTCTTC.

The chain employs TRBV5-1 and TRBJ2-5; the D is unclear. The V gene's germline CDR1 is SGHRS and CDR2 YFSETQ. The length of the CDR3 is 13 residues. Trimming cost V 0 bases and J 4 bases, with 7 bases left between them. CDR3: CASSLASAETQYF. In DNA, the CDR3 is TGCGCCAGCAGCTTGGCGAGCGCAGAGACCCAGTACTTC.

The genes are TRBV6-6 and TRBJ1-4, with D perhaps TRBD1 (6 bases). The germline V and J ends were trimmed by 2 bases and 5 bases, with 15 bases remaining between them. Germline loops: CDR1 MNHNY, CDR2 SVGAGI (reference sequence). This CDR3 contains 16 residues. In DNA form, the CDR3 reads TGTGCCAGCAGTTACCCAACAGGGCTTCAGAATGAAAAACTGTTTTTT. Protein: CASSYPTGLQNEKLFF.

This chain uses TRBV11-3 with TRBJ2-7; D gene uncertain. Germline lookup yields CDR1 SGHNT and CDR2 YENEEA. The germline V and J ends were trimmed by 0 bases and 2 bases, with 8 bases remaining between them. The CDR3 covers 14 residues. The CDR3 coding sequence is TGTGCCAGCAGCTTAGACAGGCGTACCTACGAGCAGTACTTC. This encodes CASSLDRRTYEQYF.

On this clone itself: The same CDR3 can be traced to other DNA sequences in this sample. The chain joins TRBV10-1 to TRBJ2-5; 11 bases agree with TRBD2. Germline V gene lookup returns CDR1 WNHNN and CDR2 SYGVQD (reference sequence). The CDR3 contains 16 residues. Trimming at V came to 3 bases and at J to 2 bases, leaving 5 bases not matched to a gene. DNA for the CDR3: TGCGCCAGCAGTGATAGGCTAGCGGGAGGTCAAGAGACCCAGTACTTC. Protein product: CASSDRLAGGQETQYF.

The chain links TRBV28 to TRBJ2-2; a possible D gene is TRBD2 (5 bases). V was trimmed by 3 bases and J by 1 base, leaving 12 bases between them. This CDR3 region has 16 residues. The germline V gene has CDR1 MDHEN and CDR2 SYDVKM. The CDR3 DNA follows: TGTGCCAGCAGTTTCTCTTCCAGCGGGAACACCGGGGAGCTGTTTTTT. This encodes CASSFSSSGNTGELFF.

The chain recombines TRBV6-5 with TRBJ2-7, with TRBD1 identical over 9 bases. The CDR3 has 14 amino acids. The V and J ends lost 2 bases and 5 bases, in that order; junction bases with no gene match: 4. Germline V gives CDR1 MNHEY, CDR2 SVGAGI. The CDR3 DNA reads TGTGCCAGCAGTTACAGGGACAGGGTCCACGAGCAGTACTTC. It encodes CASSYRDRVHEQYF.

As DNA, the CDR3 is TGCGCCAGCGGTTGGGGGCAGGGCGAGACGGGGCAGTACTTC. The encoded protein is CASGWGQGETGQYF. This chain uses TRBV5-1 with TRBJ2-7; D may be TRBD1 (6 bases). V was cut by 7 bases and J by 9 bases, with 23 bases left in between. The length of the CDR3 is 14 residues. Germline CDR1 and CDR2: SGHRS and YFSETQ.

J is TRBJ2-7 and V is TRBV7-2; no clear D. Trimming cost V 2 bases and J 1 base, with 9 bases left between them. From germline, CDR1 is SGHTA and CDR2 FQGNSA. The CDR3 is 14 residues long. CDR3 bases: TGTGCCAGCAGCTTATTGTCCAGGTCCTACGAGCAGTACTTC. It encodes CASSLLSRSYEQYF.

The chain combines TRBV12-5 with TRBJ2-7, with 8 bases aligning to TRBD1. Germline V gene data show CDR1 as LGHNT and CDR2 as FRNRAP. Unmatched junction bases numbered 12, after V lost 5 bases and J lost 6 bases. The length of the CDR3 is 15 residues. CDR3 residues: CASGPGATGVGEQYF. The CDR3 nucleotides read TGTGCTAGTGGTCCCGGTGCGACAGGGGTGGGCGAGCAGTACTTC.

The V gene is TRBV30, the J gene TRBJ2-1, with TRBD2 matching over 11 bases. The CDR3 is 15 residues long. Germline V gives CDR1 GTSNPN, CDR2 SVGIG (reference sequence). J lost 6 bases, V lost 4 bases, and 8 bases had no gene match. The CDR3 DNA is TGTGCCTGGACTCACACTAGCGGGAGAAGCAATGAGCAGTTCTTC. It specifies CAWTHTSGRSNEQFF.

The CDR3 DNA reads TGTGCCAGCAGCTTGAGGGTAGGGAGCACCGGGGAGCTGTTTTTT. Protein: CASSLRVGSTGELFF. The chain couples TRBV11-3 to TRBJ2-2; tentatively, D is TRBD2 (5 bases). This CDR3 comprises 15 residues. Per germline, CDR1 SGHNT and CDR2 YENEEA. Trimming shortened V by 3 bases and J by 4 bases, and 12 bases separated the two germline ends. The full variable domain, in which reference TRBV11-3 and TRBJ2-2 provide the parts outside the CDR3, is EAGVVQSPRYKIIEKKQPVAFWCNPISGHNTLYWYLQNLGQGPELLIRYENEEAVDDSQLPKDRFSAERLKGVDSTLKIQPAELGDSAVYLCASSLRVGSTGELFFGEGSRLTVL.

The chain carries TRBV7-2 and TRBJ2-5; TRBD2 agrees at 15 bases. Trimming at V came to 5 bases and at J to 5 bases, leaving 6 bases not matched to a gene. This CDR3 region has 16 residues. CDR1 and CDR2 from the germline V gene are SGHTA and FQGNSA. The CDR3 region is CASSPGLAGGGETQYF. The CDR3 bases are TGTGCCAGCAGCCCGGGACTAGCGGGAGGAGGTGAGACCCAGTACTTC.

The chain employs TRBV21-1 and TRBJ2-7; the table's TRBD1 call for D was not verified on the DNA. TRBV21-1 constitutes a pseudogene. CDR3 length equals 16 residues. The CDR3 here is CASSSPKWDNYYEQYF. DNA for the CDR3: TGTGCCAGCAGCAGTCCTAAGTGGGACAACTACTACGAGCAGTACTTC.

CDR3 region: CAWSNQGRYEQYF. Written as DNA, the CDR3 is TGTGCCTGGAGTAACCAGGGGCGTTACGAGCAGTACTTC. The chain couples TRBV30 to TRBJ2-7; D perhaps matches TRBD1 (6 bases). This CDR3 is 13 amino acids long. V lost 2 bases and J lost 4, with 12 bases in between. Germline V gene data show CDR1 as GTSNPN and CDR2 as SVGIG (reference sequence). Using reference TRBV30 and TRBJ2-7 for the parts outside the CDR3, the full variable domain is SQTIHQWPATLVQPVGSPLSLECTVEGTSNPNLYWYRQAAGRGLQLLFYSVGIGQISSEVPQNLSASRPQDRQFILSSKKLLLSDSGFYLCAWSNQGRYEQYFGPGTRLTVT.

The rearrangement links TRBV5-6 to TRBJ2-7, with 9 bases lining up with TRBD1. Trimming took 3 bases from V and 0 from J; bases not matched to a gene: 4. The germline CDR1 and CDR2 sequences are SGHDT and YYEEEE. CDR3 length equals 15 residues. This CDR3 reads CASSSPGQGSYEQYF. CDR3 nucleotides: TGTGCCAGCAGCTCACCGGGACAGGGCTCCTACGAGCAGTACTTC. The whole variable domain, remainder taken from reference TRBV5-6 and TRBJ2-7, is DAGVTQSPTHLIKTRGQQVTLRCSPKSGHDTVSWYQQALGQGPQFIFQYYEEEERQRGNFPDRFSGHQFPNYSSELNVNALLLGDSALYLCASSSPGQGSYEQYFGPGTRLTVT.

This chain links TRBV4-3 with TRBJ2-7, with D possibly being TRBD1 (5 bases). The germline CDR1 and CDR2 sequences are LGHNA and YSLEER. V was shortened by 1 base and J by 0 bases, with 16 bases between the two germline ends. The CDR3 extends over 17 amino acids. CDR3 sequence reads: CASSQADIAVGSYEQYF. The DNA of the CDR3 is TGCGCCAGCAGCCAAGCGGACATCGCGGTGGGCTCCTACGAGCAGTACTTC.

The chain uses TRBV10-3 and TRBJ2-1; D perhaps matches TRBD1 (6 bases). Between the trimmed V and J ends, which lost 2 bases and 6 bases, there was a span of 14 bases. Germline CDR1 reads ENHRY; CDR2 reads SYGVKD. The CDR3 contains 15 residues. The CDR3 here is CAISEQLGAGNEQFF. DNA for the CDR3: TGTGCCATCAGTGAGCAGTTGGGGGCAGGCAATGAGCAGTTCTTC.

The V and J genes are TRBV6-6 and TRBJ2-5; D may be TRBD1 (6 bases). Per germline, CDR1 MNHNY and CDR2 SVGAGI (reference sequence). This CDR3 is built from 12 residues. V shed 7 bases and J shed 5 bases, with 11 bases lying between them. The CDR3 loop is CASKPGVETQYF. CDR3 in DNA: TGTGCCAGCAAGCCAGGGGTGGAGACCCAGTACTTC.

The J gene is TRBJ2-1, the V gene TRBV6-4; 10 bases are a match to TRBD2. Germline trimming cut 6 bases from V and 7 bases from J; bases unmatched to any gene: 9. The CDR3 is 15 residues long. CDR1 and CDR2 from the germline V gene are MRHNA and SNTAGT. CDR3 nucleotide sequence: TGTGCCAGCAGCCACCTAGCGGGAGAAATAAATGAGCAGTTCTTC. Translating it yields CASSHLAGEINEQFF.

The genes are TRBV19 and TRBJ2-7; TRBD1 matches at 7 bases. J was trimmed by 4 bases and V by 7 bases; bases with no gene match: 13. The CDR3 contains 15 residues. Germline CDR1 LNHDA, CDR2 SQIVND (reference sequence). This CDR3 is CASILKQGLIYEQYF. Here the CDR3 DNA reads TGTGCCAGTATCCTAAAACAGGGGCTGATTTACGAGCAGTACTTC.